Below are 25 T cell receptor beta chains sequenced from a single sample in a study of shared clonotypes between healthy human individuals. Terminally differentiated effector memory CD45RA+ cells were excluded by CCR7 positive selection of CD45RO-negative cells. Sequencing was performed with immunoSEQ multiplex PCR; in TCRdb, only in-frame clones are kept and a portion is missing. The table lists around 2,000,000 clones, about 95% of them singletons, with 1.1% in the top ten. Material for sequencing was naive CD8+ T cells sorted from blood. These receptors originate from a man aged 18 to 29 in good health.

V is TRBV29-1 and J is TRBJ2-6; the D is unclear. Germline loops: CDR1 SQVTM, CDR2 ANQGSEA. The V end was cut by 5 bases, the J end by 0 bases, with 8 bases between. The length of the CDR3 is 14 residues. Written as DNA, the CDR3 is TGCAGCGTTTCAAGTCGCTCTGGGGCCAACGTCCTGACTTTC. This encodes CSVSSRSGANVLTF.

CDR3 residues: CASSETSGRKDTQYF. CDR3 DNA sequence: TGCGCCAGCAGCGAGACTAGCGGGAGAAAAGATACGCAGTATTTT. The J gene is TRBJ2-3, the V gene TRBV4-3, with 12 positions matching TRBD2. Germline V gene lookup returns CDR1 LGHNA and CDR2 YSLEER. V lost 5 bases, J lost 5 bases, and 5 bases stayed unmatched. The CDR3 sequence is 15 residues long.

The rearrangement joins TRBV28 to TRBJ2-1, with TRBD2 identical over 8 bases. CDR3 length: 15 residues. V trimming: 5 bases; J trimming: 4 bases; junction bases outside the gene matches: 7. The germline V gene encodes CDR1 MDHEN and CDR2 SYDVKM. Written as DNA, the CDR3 is TGTGCCAGCAGTCCCCCGGGAGGGGAGTACAATGAGCAGTTCTTC. It encodes CASSPPGGEYNEQFF.

This chain uses TRBV11-2 with TRBJ1-1; a weak D match, TRBD1 (5 bases). Trimming removed 0 bases at V and 0 bases at J, with 8 bases between. This CDR3 region has 15 residues. From germline, CDR1 is SGHAT and CDR2 FQNNGV. The CDR3, as DNA: TGTGCCAGCAGCTTAGACCCAGGGATGAACACTGAAGCTTTCTTT. It is translated as CASSLDPGMNTEAFF. Based on the CDR3 plus reference TRBV11-2 and TRBJ1-1, the full variable domain is EAGVAQSPRYKIIEKRQSVAFWCNPISGHATLYWYQQILGQGPKLLIQFQNNGVVDDSQLPKDRFSAERLKGVDSTLKIQPAKLEDSAVYLCASSLDPGMNTEAFFGQGTRLTVV.

The J gene is TRBJ2-1, the V gene TRBV28; 9 bases match TRBD1. Per germline, CDR1 MDHEN and CDR2 SYDVKM. The CDR3 sequence is 12 residues long. V dropped 6 bases and J dropped 8; count of bases not matched to a gene: 2. The CDR3 protein is CASRGDRDEQFF. The CDR3 region has the DNA TGTGCCAGCAGGGGGGACAGGGATGAGCAGTTCTTC.

Worth noting for this clone: At the DNA level, this CDR3 is encoded by other sequences in the same sample as well. This chain joins TRBV9 and TRBJ2-1; D not certain. Germline CDR1 is SGDLS and CDR2 is YYNGEE. CDR3 size: 14 residues. V lost 0 bases and J 3 bases, leaving 7 bases between the germline ends. Here the CDR3 reads CASSVDSSYNEQFF. The CDR3 DNA reads TGTGCCAGCAGCGTAGACAGCAGCTACAATGAGCAGTTCTTC. Full variable domain (outside the CDR3, taken from reference TRBV9 and TRBJ2-1): DSGVTQTPKHLITATGQRVTLRCSPRSGDLSVYWYQQSLDQGLQFLIQYYNGEERAKGNILERFSAQQFPDLHSELNLSSLELGDSALYFCASSVDSSYNEQFFGPGTRLTVL.

The chain joins TRBV7-6 to TRBJ2-1, with 9 bases fitting TRBD2. The V segment lost 5 bases and the J segment 5 bases; nucleotides outside the gene matches: 10. The CDR3 has 16 amino acids. Germline CDR1 reads SGHVS; CDR2 reads FNYEAQ. As DNA, the CDR3 is TGTGCCAGCAGCCCTACGACTAGCGGAACCAACAATGAGCAGTTCTTC. This encodes CASSPTTSGTNNEQFF.

The chain recombines TRBV6-5 with TRBJ2-7; tentative D call: TRBD1 (7 bases). Trimming took off 6 bases at V and 2 bases at J, with 14 bases between the two ends. The CDR3 length is 14 residues. Germline CDR1 and CDR2: MNHEY and SVGAGI. The CDR3 sequence: CASRVAGTAYEQYF. The CDR3 DNA sequence: TGTGCCAGCAGGGTGGCGGGGACAGCCTACGAGCAGTACTTC.

The chain couples TRBV4-3 to TRBJ2-3; a weak D match, TRBD2 (6 bases). Germline V CDR1 and CDR2: LGHNA, YSLEER. The germline V and J ends were trimmed by 0 bases and 4 bases, with 20 bases remaining between them. This CDR3 region has 18 residues. CDR3 protein: CASSQEEGGGIGPDTQYF. CDR3 coding DNA: TGCGCCAGCAGCCAAGAAGAGGGAGGCGGGATAGGGCCAGATACGCAGTATTTT.

This clone was detected only a few times. This sequence joins TRBV6-5 and TRBJ1-6; the D is unclear. V lost 2 bases, J lost 5 bases, and 7 bases lay in between. Per the germline V gene, CDR1 is MNHEY and CDR2 is SVGAGI. CDR3 length: 14 amino acids. The CDR3, as DNA: TGTGCCAGCAGTTACGCGTCAGATAATTCACCCCTCCACTTT. It yields the protein CASSYASDNSPLHF.

V usage is TRBV4-2 and J usage is TRBJ2-7; no definite D call. The CDR3 has 17 amino acids. In germline, CDR1 is LGHNA, CDR2 YNFKEQ. Trimming left V 0 bases short and J 2 bases short, with 17 bases between. CDR3 protein: CASSQDITGALTYEQYF. For the CDR3, the DNA is TGTGCCAGCAGCCAAGATATCACCGGCGCTTTAACCTACGAGCAGTACTTC.

This chain links TRBV4-3 with TRBJ2-7, with D perhaps matching TRBD1 (6 bases). V lost 2 bases to trimming and J lost 3 bases, with 8 bases between them. CDR3 size: 13 residues. Germline V gene lookup returns CDR1 LGHNA and CDR2 YSLEER. The CDR3 nucleotides read TGCGCCAGCAGCCAAATAGGGGGCTACGAGCAGTACTTC. Protein: CASSQIGGYEQYF.

The rearrangement uses TRBV13 and TRBJ1-1; TRBD1 matches at 7 bases. The CDR3 runs to 20 residues. The junction had 21 bases not matched to a gene; V was cut back by 5 bases and J by 0 bases. Germline V gene data show CDR1 as PRHDT and CDR2 as FYEKMQ (reference sequence). The CDR3 is CASSPLGLGTGAPLNTEAFF. The CDR3 coding sequence is TGTGCCAGCAGCCCCTTAGGTCTTGGCACAGGGGCCCCCCTGAACACTGAAGCTTTCTTT.

This chain connects TRBV27 to TRBJ2-1; 8 nucleotides line up with TRBD2. The CDR3 totals 14 residues. V shed 5 bases, J shed 5 bases, and the junction held 5 bases outside the gene matches. CDR1 and CDR2 (germline): MNHEY, SMNVEV (reference sequence). The chain's CDR3 is CASSPLAENNEQFF. Written as DNA, the CDR3 is TGTGCCAGCAGTCCACTAGCGGAGAACAATGAGCAGTTCTTC.

The CDR3 loop is CATSIAGTEGGYTF. CDR3 DNA sequence: TGTGCCACCAGCATTGCCGGGACAGAAGGAGGCTACACCTTC. This rearrangement joins TRBV15 to TRBJ1-2, with TRBD1 identical over 7 bases. V lost 4 bases and J lost 8; bases outside the gene matches: 10. Germline CDR1 is LNHNV and CDR2 is YYDKDF (reference sequence). The CDR3 contains 14 residues.

V and J are TRBV4-3 and TRBJ1-5; 11 bases are shared with TRBD1. The CDR3 extends over 15 amino acids. Germline assignment: CDR1 LGHNA and CDR2 YSLEER. V dropped 2 bases and J dropped 5; count of bases not matched to a gene: 2. CDR3 sequence (DNA): TGCGCCAGCAGCCAATGGACAGGGGGCTATCAGCCCCAGCATTTT. Its protein product is CASSQWTGGYQPQHF.

The count of this clone is one. The chain has TRBV27 and TRBJ2-3; D is tentatively TRBD1 or TRBD2 (6 bases each). CDR1 and CDR2 from the germline V gene are MNHEY and SMNVEV (reference sequence). The V gene lost 5 bases and the J gene lost 0 bases, with 21 bases spanning the gap. The CDR3 totals 18 residues. CDR3 nucleotide sequence: TGTGCCAGCAGTCCCCATCCGGGGGACACATCTAGCACAGATACGCAGTATTTT. This sequence encodes CASSPHPGDTSSTDTQYF.

Concerning this clone itself: The same CDR3 arises from other DNA sequences in this sample as well. DNA of the CDR3: TGTGCCAGCAGCGTAGGGGGAAGCTCACCCCTCCACTTT. Amino acid sequence: CASSVGGSSPLHF. The chain combines TRBV9 with TRBJ1-6; D remains unclear. The V end lost 0 bases, the J end lost 10 bases, and 8 bases lay between the germline ends. CDR3 size: 13 residues. Germline-derived CDR1 and CDR2 are SGDLS and YYNGEE. Based on the CDR3 plus reference TRBV9 and TRBJ1-6, the full variable domain is DSGVTQTPKHLITATGQRVTLRCSPRSGDLSVYWYQQSLDQGLQFLIQYYNGEERAKGNILERFSAQQFPDLHSELNLSSLELGDSALYFCASSVGGSSPLHFGNGTRLTVT.

A word on this clone: Other DNA sequences in the same sample also yield this CDR3. The chain has TRBV20-1 and TRBJ2-7; D is tentatively TRBD1 or TRBD2 (5 bases each). This CDR3 has 11 residues. The V end was cut by 3 bases, the J end by 3 bases, with 6 bases between. Germline V gene lookup returns CDR1 DFQATT and CDR2 SNEGSKA (reference sequence). The CDR3 DNA sequence: TGCAGTGCTAGGAGGGGCTACGAGCAGTACTTC. Protein sequence: CSARRGYEQYF.

To note about this clone: This specimen includes other DNA sequences encoding the same CDR3. The chain has TRBV6-1 and TRBJ2-1; 11 nucleotides line up with TRBD2. Germline V lookup: CDR1 MNHNS, CDR2 SASEGT. There are 15 residues in the CDR3. The J segment lost 4 bases and the V segment lost 1 base, leaving 0 bases of the junction unmatched. For the CDR3, the DNA is TGTGCCAGCAGTGAAGGACTAGCGGGATACAATGAGCAGTTCTTC. It specifies CASSEGLAGYNEQFF.

The V call is TRBV30, the J call TRBJ1-1, with TRBD1 as a possible D gene (5 bases). The germline V and J ends were trimmed by 4 bases and 6 bases, with 12 bases remaining between them. Germline values: CDR1 GTSNPN, CDR2 SVGIG (reference sequence). CDR3 size: 12 residues. The CDR3 bases are TGTGCCTGGATGTTCTTGGGGGCTGAAGCTTTCTTT. As protein: CAWMFLGAEAFF.

This chain links TRBV9 with TRBJ1-2; D not resolved. Per germline, CDR1 SGDLS and CDR2 YYNGEE. CDR3 length equals 14 residues. Trimming removed 0 bases from V and 0 bases from J, with 6 bases in between. The CDR3 DNA reads TGTGCCAGCAGCGTAGATAGGTCTAACTATGGCTACACCTTC. Its translation: CASSVDRSNYGYTF.

The chain joins TRBV5-6 to TRBJ2-7; possibly TRBD1 for D (5 bases). The V and J ends lost 3 bases and 5 bases respectively, with 9 bases between them. Germline values: CDR1 SGHDT, CDR2 YYEEEE. The CDR3 extends over 12 amino acids. The CDR3 spells CASSSGSHEQYF. The CDR3, as DNA: TGTGCCAGCAGCTCAGGGTCCCACGAGCAGTACTTC.

This clone was counted a few times. The genes are TRBV9 and TRBJ2-5, with 7 bases that match TRBD2. CDR1 and CDR2 (germline): SGDLS, YYNGEE. Trimming cost V 3 bases and J 0 bases; bases outside gene matches: 2. The CDR3 covers 14 residues. The DNA for the CDR3 is TGTGCCAGCAGCGCTAGCGGATACCAAGAGACCCAGTACTTC. It is translated as CASSASGYQETQYF.

This rearrangement joins TRBV30 to TRBJ1-2; D gene unclear. Trimming took off 2 bases at V and 2 bases at J, with 9 bases between the two ends. This CDR3 is 13 amino acids long. Germline values: CDR1 GTSNPN, CDR2 SVGIG (reference sequence). Written as DNA, the CDR3 is TGTGCCTGGAGTATTGGGGTAAACTATGGCTACACCTTC. As protein: CAWSIGVNYGYTF.